A selection of T cell receptor beta chains follows, all from one sample in a study of blood T cell repertoires in COVID-19. Sequenced by immunoSEQ multiplex PCR; TCRdb stores in-frame clones only, minus some. The sample lists about 100,000 clones; roughly 89% were seen once. Sequencing input: peripheral blood. These TCRs come from a man in his sixties or seventies with acute or convalescent COVID-19. CDR3s include the opening cysteine and the closing phenylalanine or tryptophan. Each record gives: J gene, clone size, V gene, D gene, CDR3 DNA, CDR3 protein. A D gene is named only where the DNA matches it firmly. Clone size appears in some rows only: once, few, many, or a class for an expanded clone.

J gene: TRBJ2-7
clone size: NA
V gene: TRBV6-5
D gene: TRBD2
CDR3 DNA: TGTGCCAGCAGTTCAGTAGCGGGAGGGCCCTACGAGCAGTACTTC
CDR3 protein: CASSSVAGGPYEQYF

J gene: TRBJ1-6
clone size: NA
V gene: TRBV11-2
D gene: NA
CDR3 DNA: TGTGCCAGCAGCTTCGTCAGGGGTTATAATTCACCCCTCCACTTT
CDR3 protein: CASSFVRGYNSPLHF

J gene: TRBJ2-1
clone size: NA
V gene: TRBV2
D gene: TRBD1
CDR3 DNA: TGTGCCAGCAGCCCGCGACAGGGGGGATCCTACAATGAGCAGTTCTTC
CDR3 protein: CASSPRQGGSYNEQFF

J gene: TRBJ2-7
clone size: once
V gene: TRBV24-1
D gene: NA
CDR3 DNA: TGTGCCACCAGTGACAACCCTTCGGCAGGTTCCTCCTACGAGCAGTACTTC
CDR3 protein: CATSDNPSAGSSYEQYF

J gene: TRBJ1-2
clone size: NA
V gene: TRBV5-5
D gene: NA
CDR3 DNA: TGTGCCAGCAGCCACGAGGGAGGGGCCGGTGGCTACACCTTC
CDR3 protein: CASSHEGGAGGYTF

J gene: TRBJ2-7
clone size: NA
V gene: TRBV18
D gene: TRBD1
CDR3 DNA: TGTGCCAGCTCACCACAGATCGTTCGACAGGGTCTCTACGAGCAGTACTTC
CDR3 protein: CASSPQIVRQGLYEQYF

J gene: TRBJ2-1
clone size: NA
V gene: TRBV5-1
D gene: NA
CDR3 DNA: TGCGCCAGCAGCTTGCAAAATGAGCAGTTCTTC
CDR3 protein: CASSLQNEQFF

J gene: TRBJ1-3
clone size: NA
V gene: TRBV7-2
D gene: NA
CDR3 DNA: TGTGCCAGCAGCTTAGTGCGGGGGGCGCGGGCCGGAAACACCATATATTTT
CDR3 protein: CASSLVRGARAGNTIYF

J gene: TRBJ1-6
clone size: NA
V gene: TRBV25-1
D gene: TRBD1
CDR3 DNA: TGTGCCAGCAGTGAGGACAGGGGTATTAATTCACCCCTCCACTTT
CDR3 protein: CASSEDRGINSPLHF

J gene: TRBJ2-3
clone size: NA
V gene: TRBV6-5
D gene: TRBD2
CDR3 DNA: TGTGCCAGCAGTTACCTAAGCGGGGACCCCACAGATACGCAGTATTTT
CDR3 protein: CASSYLSGDPTDTQYF

J gene: TRBJ2-4
clone size: once
V gene: TRBV15
D gene: NA
CDR3 DNA: TGTGCCACCAGCAGGAGATTAGCCAAAAACATTCAGTACTTC
CDR3 protein: CATSRRLAKNIQYF

J gene: TRBJ1-5
clone size: NA
V gene: TRBV27
D gene: NA
CDR3 DNA: TGTGCCAGCAGTTTTAACGGACAGAGCCACTCGTATTTT
CDR3 protein: CASSFNGQSHSYF

J gene: TRBJ1-2
clone size: NA
V gene: TRBV19
D gene: TRBD1
CDR3 DNA: TGTGCCAGTAGCGGGACAGGCTTCTATGGCTACACCTTC
CDR3 protein: CASSGTGFYGYTF

J gene: TRBJ2-7
clone size: NA
V gene: TRBV4-3
D gene: NA
CDR3 DNA: TGCGCCAGCAGCCCTATGGGGAGTTCCTTTAGCGAGCAGTACTTC
CDR3 protein: CASSPMGSSFSEQYF

J gene: TRBJ2-1
clone size: few
V gene: TRBV25-1
D gene: TRBD2
CDR3 DNA: TGTGCCAGCAGTGGGGAGGGGTTTACCCCCTTTAACAGGGAGCAGTTCTTC
CDR3 protein: CASSGEGFTPFNREQFF

J gene: TRBJ1-1
clone size: NA
V gene: TRBV10-3
D gene: NA
CDR3 DNA: TGTGCCATCAGGAGAACAGGACCGAACACTGAAGCTTTCTTT
CDR3 protein: CAIRRTGPNTEAFF

J gene: TRBJ1-1
clone size: NA
V gene: TRBV19
D gene: TRBD1
CDR3 DNA: TGTGCCAGTAGAGTTGGGTGGGACAGAGAAGCTTTCTTT
CDR3 protein: CASRVGWDREAFF

J gene: TRBJ1-3
clone size: NA
V gene: TRBV6-5
D gene: TRBD1
CDR3 DNA: TGTGCCAGCAGTTACTCGATCAGGGGGGATGGAAACACCATATATTTT
CDR3 protein: CASSYSIRGDGNTIYF

J gene: TRBJ2-7
clone size: NA
V gene: TRBV3-1/TRBV3-2
D gene: TRBD2
CDR3 DNA: TGTGCCAGCAGCCAACGCGGGGGGGCCTACGAGCAGTACTTC
CDR3 protein: CASSQRGGAYEQYF

J gene: TRBJ2-1
clone size: NA
V gene: TRBV5-5
D gene: NA
CDR3 DNA: TGTGCCAGCAGCTTGGCCAGGGCGGGGAATGAGCAGTTCTTC
CDR3 protein: CASSLARAGNEQFF

J gene: TRBJ1-5
clone size: NA
V gene: TRBV5-6
D gene: NA
CDR3 DNA: TGTGCCAGCAGCCCGGGTACGAATCAGCCCCAGCATTTT
CDR3 protein: CASSPGTNQPQHF

J gene: TRBJ2-3
clone size: NA
V gene: TRBV5-1
D gene: NA
CDR3 DNA: TGCGCCAGCAGCTTGAGGGACAAGGCGAATACGCAGTATTTT
CDR3 protein: CASSLRDKANTQYF

J gene: TRBJ2-7
clone size: NA
V gene: TRBV9
D gene: TRBD1
CDR3 DNA: TGTGCCAGCAGCCCCCGGACAGGGCCCTACGAGCAGTACTTC
CDR3 protein: CASSPRTGPYEQYF

J gene: TRBJ1-5
clone size: NA
V gene: TRBV28
D gene: NA
CDR3 DNA: TGTGCCAGCAGAAGGGGGGGCAGGAATCAGCCCCAGCATTTT
CDR3 protein: CASRRGGRNQPQHF

J gene: TRBJ2-6
clone size: NA
V gene: TRBV27
D gene: NA
CDR3 DNA: TGTGCCAGCAGTTTATATCCCGTTCGGTACTCTGGGGCCAACGTCCTGACTTTC
CDR3 protein: CASSLYPVRYSGANVLTF

J gene: TRBJ1-1
clone size: NA
V gene: TRBV6-5
D gene: NA
CDR3 DNA: TGTGCCAGCAGTCTCCTCAGAAACACTGAAGCTTTCTTT
CDR3 protein: CASSLLRNTEAFF

J gene: TRBJ1-2
clone size: NA
V gene: TRBV12-3/TRBV12-4
D gene: NA
CDR3 DNA: TGTGCCAGCAGTTTTAAACAATATGGCTACACCTTC
CDR3 protein: CASSFKQYGYTF

J gene: TRBJ2-7
clone size: NA
V gene: TRBV5-1
D gene: TRBD1
CDR3 DNA: TGCGCCAGCACCTTCGGGACAGCCTACGAGCAGTACTTC
CDR3 protein: CASTFGTAYEQYF

J gene: TRBJ1-1
clone size: NA
V gene: TRBV19
D gene: NA
CDR3 DNA: TGTGCCAGTAGTACGGGTTTAGGGGGAGTGTGGACTGAAGCTTTCTTT
CDR3 protein: CASSTGLGGVWTEAFF

J gene: TRBJ2-7
clone size: NA
V gene: TRBV7-6
D gene: NA
CDR3 DNA: TGTGCCAGCAGCTTAGGGCGAAGGGGCTACGAGCAGTACTTC
CDR3 protein: CASSLGRRGYEQYF

J gene: TRBJ2-1
clone size: NA
V gene: TRBV2
D gene: NA
CDR3 DNA: TGTGCCAGCAGTGCGGCTAGCAATGAGCAGTTCTTC
CDR3 protein: CASSAASNEQFF

J gene: TRBJ1-6
clone size: NA
V gene: TRBV28
D gene: NA
CDR3 DNA: TGTGCCAGCAGGCCCTTCCTAGGTCGTTCACCCCTCCACTTT
CDR3 protein: CASRPFLGRSPLHF

J gene: TRBJ2-7
clone size: NA
V gene: TRBV4-3
D gene: NA
CDR3 DNA: TGCGCCAGCAGCCTCTCGGCCGGAGGCGACGAGCAGTACTTC
CDR3 protein: CASSLSAGGDEQYF

J gene: TRBJ2-7
clone size: NA
V gene: TRBV2
D gene: TRBD2
CDR3 DNA: TGTGCCAGCAGTGGAATAGCGGGAGGATTGCACGAGCAGTACTTC
CDR3 protein: CASSGIAGGLHEQYF

J gene: TRBJ2-2
clone size: few
V gene: TRBV3-1/TRBV3-2
D gene: NA
CDR3 DNA: TGTGCCAGCAGCCGAGGGGGATACACCGGGGAGCTGTTTTTT
CDR3 protein: CASSRGGYTGELFF

J gene: TRBJ1-5
clone size: once
V gene: TRBV4-1
D gene: TRBD1
CDR3 DNA: TGCGCCAGCAGCCAAGACGACAGGGCTCTCAATCAGCCCCAGCATTTT
CDR3 protein: CASSQDDRALNQPQHF

J gene: TRBJ2-1
clone size: NA
V gene: TRBV5-1
D gene: TRBD2
CDR3 DNA: TGCGCCAGCAGCCCTGGACTAGCGGTCTACAATGAGCAGTTCTTC
CDR3 protein: CASSPGLAVYNEQFF

J gene: TRBJ2-1
clone size: NA
V gene: TRBV25-1
D gene: NA
CDR3 DNA: TGTGCCAGCAGTGATCGTAGGGGGAGCTCCTACAATGAGCAGTTCTTC
CDR3 protein: CASSDRRGSSYNEQFF

J gene: TRBJ2-7
clone size: once
V gene: TRBV21-1
D gene: NA
CDR3 DNA: TGTGCCAGCAGCAAGGATCCCGGGACAGAAGATACCTACGAGCAGTACTTC
CDR3 protein: CASSKDPGTEDTYEQYF

J gene: TRBJ2-3
clone size: NA
V gene: TRBV7-8
D gene: TRBD2
CDR3 DNA: TGTGCCAGCAGCTTAGTGCCTAGCGGGAGAGAAAGGGGCACAGATACGCAGTATTTT
CDR3 protein: CASSLVPSGRERGTDTQYF

J gene: TRBJ2-1
clone size: NA
V gene: TRBV5-1
D gene: NA
CDR3 DNA: TGCGCCAGCACGCGGGGAGACTACAATGAGCAGTTCTTC
CDR3 protein: CASTRGDYNEQFF

J gene: TRBJ2-6
clone size: NA
V gene: TRBV27
D gene: NA
CDR3 DNA: TGTGCCAGCAGTCCCATCCCGCTCGGCTCTGGGGCCAACGTCCTGACTTTC
CDR3 protein: CASSPIPLGSGANVLTF

J gene: TRBJ2-7
clone size: once
V gene: TRBV14
D gene: NA
CDR3 DNA: TGTGCCAGCAGCCAATCTTACGAGCAGTACTTC
CDR3 protein: CASSQSYEQYF

J gene: TRBJ1-4
clone size: NA
V gene: TRBV5-6
D gene: TRBD1
CDR3 DNA: TGTGCCAGCAGCTTACAGGGGGCAGGGGGGTATGAAAAACTGTTTTTT
CDR3 protein: CASSLQGAGGYEKLFF

J gene: TRBJ1-2
clone size: NA
V gene: TRBV19
D gene: TRBD1
CDR3 DNA: TGTGCCAGTACCCCTTCCTCCGGGACAGGGAATGGCTACACCTTC
CDR3 protein: CASTPSSGTGNGYTF

J gene: TRBJ1-6
clone size: NA
V gene: TRBV6-6
D gene: NA
CDR3 DNA: TGTGCCAGCAGTTTACAACGGGGGTCACCCCTCCACTTT
CDR3 protein: CASSLQRGSPLHF

J gene: TRBJ1-5
clone size: once
V gene: TRBV28
D gene: TRBD1
CDR3 DNA: TGTGCCAGCAGTTTACAGGGGGCTGGCAACAGTAATCAGCCCCAGCATTTT
CDR3 protein: CASSLQGAGNSNQPQHF